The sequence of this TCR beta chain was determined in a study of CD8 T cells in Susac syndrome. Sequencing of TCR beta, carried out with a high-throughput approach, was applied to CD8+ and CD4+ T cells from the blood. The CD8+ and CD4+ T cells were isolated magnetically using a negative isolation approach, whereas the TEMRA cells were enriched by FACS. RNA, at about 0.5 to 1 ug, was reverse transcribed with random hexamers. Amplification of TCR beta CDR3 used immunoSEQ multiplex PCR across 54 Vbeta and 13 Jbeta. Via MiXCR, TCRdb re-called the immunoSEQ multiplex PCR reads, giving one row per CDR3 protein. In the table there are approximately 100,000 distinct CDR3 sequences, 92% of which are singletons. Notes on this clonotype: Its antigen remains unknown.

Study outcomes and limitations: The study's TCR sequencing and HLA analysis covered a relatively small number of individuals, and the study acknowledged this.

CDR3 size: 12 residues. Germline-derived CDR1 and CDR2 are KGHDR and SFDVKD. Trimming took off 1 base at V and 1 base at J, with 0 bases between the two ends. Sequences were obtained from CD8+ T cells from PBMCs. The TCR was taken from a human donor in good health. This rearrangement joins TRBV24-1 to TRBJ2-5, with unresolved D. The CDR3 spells CATSDFQETQYF. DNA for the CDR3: TGTGCCACCAGTGATTTCCAAGAGACCCAGTACTTC.